This paragraph covers one TCR beta chain sequence. Its antigen is unidentified. Investigators isolated RNA and reverse transcribed it into cDNA to act as the sequencing template. Only in-frame clones appear in the TCRdb table, and some are missing; sequencing was by immunoSEQ multiplex PCR. In the table there are 90,000 to 120,000 clones, around 83% of which are singletons. These data originate in a study of CD8+ T cells in alopecia areata. As for the study in general: Tofacitinib was given for 6 to 18 months, then stopped for 6 months.

General study results and limits: Clonality was higher in lesional than normal scalp, especially in alopecia totalis/universalis.

Treatment here: oral pan-JAK inhibitor, 5-10 mg twice daily. The germline V gene encodes CDR1 MDHEN and CDR2 SYDVKM. The CDR3 consists of 13 residues. The V end lost 6 bases, the J end lost 1 base, and 7 bases lay between the germline ends. Specimen: CD8+ T cells sorted from blood, collected at week 24, from a patient treated with tofacitinib. The rearrangement joins TRBV28 to TRBJ1-5; no clear D gene. This receptor was taken from a human donor with alopecia areata. CDR3 amino acids: CASSLDSNQPQHF. CDR3 DNA sequence: TGTGCCAGCAGCTTGGACAGCAATCAGCCCCAGCATTTT.